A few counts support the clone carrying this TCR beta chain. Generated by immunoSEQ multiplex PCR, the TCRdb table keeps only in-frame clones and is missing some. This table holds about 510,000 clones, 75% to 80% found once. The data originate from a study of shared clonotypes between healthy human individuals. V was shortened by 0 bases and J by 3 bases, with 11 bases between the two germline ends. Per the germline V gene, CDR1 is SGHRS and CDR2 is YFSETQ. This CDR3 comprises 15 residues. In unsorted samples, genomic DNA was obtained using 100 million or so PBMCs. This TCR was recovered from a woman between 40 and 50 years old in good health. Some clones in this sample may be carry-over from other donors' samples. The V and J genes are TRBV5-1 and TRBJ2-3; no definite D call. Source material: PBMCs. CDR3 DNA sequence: TGCGCCAGCAGCTTGGGGGCAGCCGAGACAGATACGCAGTATTTT. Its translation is CASSLGAAETDTQYF.